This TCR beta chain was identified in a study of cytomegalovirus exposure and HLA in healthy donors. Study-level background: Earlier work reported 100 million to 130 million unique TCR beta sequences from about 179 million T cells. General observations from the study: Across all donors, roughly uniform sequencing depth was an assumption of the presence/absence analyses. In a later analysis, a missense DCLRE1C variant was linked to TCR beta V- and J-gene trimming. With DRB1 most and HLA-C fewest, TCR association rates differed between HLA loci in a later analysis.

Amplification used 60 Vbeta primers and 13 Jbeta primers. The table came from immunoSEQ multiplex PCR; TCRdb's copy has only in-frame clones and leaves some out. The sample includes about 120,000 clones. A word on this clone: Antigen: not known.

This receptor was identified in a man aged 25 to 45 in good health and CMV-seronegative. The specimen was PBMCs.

CDR3 nucleotide sequence: TGCAGCGCATTCATCCGGGACAGGGGCACAGATACGCAGTATTTT. Its translation: CSAFIRDRGTDTQYF. V usage is TRBV29-1 and J usage is TRBJ2-3; 9 bases match TRBD1. The junction had 9 bases not matched to a gene; V was cut back by 7 bases and J by 1 base. Germline CDR1 reads SQVTM; CDR2 reads ANQGSEA. The CDR3 is made up of 15 amino acids.